The entry below gives a single T cell receptor beta chain sequence along with its context. The target of this receptor is not known. Per-base qualities were not stored, and no clone one base away is much larger. CDR3 length: 16 amino acids, cysteine to phenylalanine. Only the CDR3 DNA stays, 48 bases, in frame from base 1. Clipping removes 2 bases from V and 1 base from J, with 4 as the unmatched junction base count. From a lookup of the germline V gene, CDR1 and CDR2 are SGHTA and FQGNSA. This entry is derived from a study of blood T cell repertoires in COVID-19 (dated by TCRdb to the early 2020s). In the study overall: Samples from collaborators originated in the United States, Italy and Spain and spanned both the acute and convalescent phases of COVID-19. The repertoires were made available in a free public database intended to serve as a resource for research on the immune response to SARS-CoV-2. Samples were obtained from the ongoing ImmuneRACE study (first 160 participants) and from 1,254 subjects provided by 6 global collaborators. HLA class I and class II types, where available, came from metadata supplied by the sample provider rather than from assay-based typing. A de-identified subject ID, COVID-19 status, age in years and sex were almost always included in the sample metadata. The dataset comprised deeply sampled blood TCRbeta repertoires from subjects exposed to, actively infected with, or recovered from COVID-19. The material from the prospective study consisted of cDNA or gDNA derived from T cells, B-cell-depleted T cells, or PBMCs.

Collaborating institutions collected whole blood in K2EDTA tubes following their own protocols. For TCRbeta analysis, collaborator samples were shipped as frozen whole blood, as isolated PBMCs, or as DNA extracted from either sample type. On the study overall, not on this receptor specifically: Clinical and demographic metadata were provided uncurated, with the amount varying by source and participant.

TCRbeta CDR3 regions were amplified from genomic DNA by means of the immunoSEQ Assay, a bias-controlled multiplex PCR. The source study handled its data this way. The number of nucleated cells in each sample was estimated by amplification of reference gene primers within the assay. Sequence reads were collapsed and filtered to measure the absolute abundance of every unique TCRbeta CDR3 rearrangement. For each sample, productive Simpson clonality was calculated by taking the square root of Simpson's diversity index across productive rearrangements. TCRdb took this table from immuneACCESS and kept in-frame rearrangements with V and J called. Such tables lack part of the clones; where checked against another copy, unresolved V genes explain under half of the gap, and the rest is unexplained. V, J and clone size were drawn from that table, and D and trimming were deduced from the DNA. This sample lists 60,000 to 95,000 clones; 90% to 95% were detected once. In total, the top ten clones hold about 6.1% of the sample.

The sequence joins TRBV7-2 to TRBJ2-2; 7 central bases correspond to TRBD2. This TCR derives from a human donor in a cohort sampled during active COVID-19. Source material: peripheral blood. The sequenced DNA: TGTGCCAGCAGCTTATTTCCGGGGGGGAACACCGGGGAGCTGTTTTTT. The resulting protein is CASSLFPGGNTGELFF.